This T cell receptor (beta chain) stems from a study of cytomegalovirus exposure and HLA in healthy donors. Both 60 Vbeta primers and 13 Jbeta primers went into the PCR. TCRdb's copy holds only in-frame clones and misses some; the assay was immunoSEQ multiplex PCR. The table records about 200,000 clones, 70% of them present only once. V shed 3 bases and J 7 bases; nucleotides not matched to a gene: 5. CDR3 size: 14 residues. CDR1 SGHRS and CDR2 YFSETQ come from the germline V gene. The receptor was derived from a man aged 40-50 years in good health and CMV-seropositive. Sequenced input: PBMCs. This chain uses TRBV5-1 with TRBJ1-4, with TRBD1 matching over 8 bases. Written as DNA, the CDR3 is TGCGCCAGCAGCTCGACAGGGGTCCGTGAAAAACTGTTTTTT. Amino acid sequence: CASSSTGVREKLFF.